A selection of T cell receptor beta chains follows, all from one sample in a study of T-cell memory formation after mild COVID-19. Via MiXCR, TCRdb re-called the 5' RACE reads, giving one row per CDR3 protein. The sample records about 620,000 distinct CDR3 sequences, around 17% being singletons. Source material: PBMCs or a T cell subset sorted from them (not recorded which). The receptors come from an adult woman who had mild COVID-19 (a few samples of this study predate the infection). Cell type and time point are not known. CDR3s include the opening cysteine and the closing phenylalanine or tryptophan. A D gene is named only where the DNA matches it firmly. Some rows mark clone size as missing; the rest say once, few, many or name a class of expanded clone.

-	TRBV7-9	many	TRBJ2-3	12	CASSFEGDTQYF	TGTGCCAGCAGCTTTGAGGGTGATACGCAGTATTTT
TRBD1	TRBV7-3	-	TRBJ2-1	16	CASSPAGGTGYNEQFF	TGTGCCAGCAGCCCCGCAGGTGGGACAGGGTACAATGAGCAGTTCTTC
-	TRBV27	few	TRBJ2-2	15	CASSPRSVATGELFF	TGTGCCAGCAGTCCAAGGAGCGTGGCCACCGGGGAGCTGTTTTTT
-	TRBV29-1	few	TRBJ2-3	15	CSVGQDYSITDTQYF	TGCAGCGTGGGTCAGGACTATTCCATCACAGATACGCAGTATTTT
TRBD2	TRBV20-1	-	TRBJ2-1	15	CSARQREGSYNEQFF	TGCAGTGCTAGGCAGCGGGAGGGCTCCTACAATGAGCAGTTCTTC
-	TRBV2	-	TRBJ2-1	13	CASNQDQYNEQFF	TGTGCCAGCAACCAAGATCAGTACAATGAGCAGTTCTTC
-	TRBV3-1	-	TRBJ2-1	15	CASSSSWEIYNEQFF	TGTGCCAGCAGCTCCTCCTGGGAGATCTACAATGAGCAGTTCTTC
-	TRBV5-1	-	TRBJ2-2	14	CASSLADTLGELFF	TGCGCCAGCAGCTTGGCCGATACCCTGGGGGAGCTGTTTTTT
-	TRBV7-9	-	TRBJ1-1	14	CASSHLPAGAEAFF	TGTGCCAGCAGCCATCTACCGGCCGGCGCTGAAGCTTTCTTT
-	TRBV6-5	-	TRBJ1-2	12	CASSYNNYGYTF	TGTGCCAGCAGTTATAATAACTATGGCTACACCTTC
-	TRBV7-9	-	TRBJ2-1	13	CASSFPGVHEQFF	TGTGCCAGCAGCTTCCCTGGGGTCCATGAGCAGTTCTTC
-	TRBV29-1	-	TRBJ2-1	15	CSVDLFGPPYNEQFF	TGCAGCGTTGACCTTTTCGGACCTCCCTACAATGAGCAGTTCTTC
-	TRBV5-1	few	TRBJ2-2	15	CASSLDGRGTGELFF	TGCGCCAGCAGCTTGGACGGGCGGGGCACCGGGGAGCTGTTTTTT
TRBD2	TRBV14	few	TRBJ2-1	16	CASSAGLAGGHNEQFF	TGTGCCAGCAGCGCTGGACTAGCGGGAGGGCACAATGAGCAGTTCTTC
TRBD2	TRBV7-9	many	TRBJ2-7	14	CASSLPSGSYEQYF	TGTGCCAGCAGCTTGCCTAGCGGTTCCTACGAGCAGTACTTC
-	TRBV19	-	TRBJ2-7	13	CASSIRSRDEQYF	TGTGCCAGTAGTATTCGCAGTAGGGACGAGCAGTACTTC
TRBD2	TRBV9	-	TRBJ2-1	19	CASSLTQSGASGFYNEQFF	TGTGCCAGCAGCCTCACCCAATCTGGGGCTAGCGGGTTCTACAATGAGCAGTTCTTC
TRBD1	TRBV5-1	many	TRBJ2-5	18	CASSLNPLGTGRKETQYF	TGCGCCAGCAGCTTGAATCCGTTAGGGACAGGAAGGAAAGAGACCCAGTACTTC
-	TRBV24-1	few	TRBJ1-5	12	CATSDSLQPQHF	TGTGCCACCAGTGATTCCCTTCAGCCCCAGCATTTT
-	TRBV4-3	-	TRBJ2-1	17	CASSQDVIFSSYNEQFF	TGCGCCAGCAGCCAAGATGTGATTTTCAGCTCCTACAATGAGCAGTTCTTC
-	TRBV7-2	-	TRBJ1-5	15	CASSLTQNSNQPQHF	TGTGCCAGCAGCTTAACACAGAATAGCAATCAGCCCCAGCATTTT
TRBD1	TRBV6-5	few	TRBJ1-5	13	CASGTGSHQPQHF	TGTGCCAGCGGGACAGGGTCACATCAGCCCCAGCATTTT
-	TRBV7-9	many	TRBJ2-3	13	CANRDAGTDTQYF	TGTGCCAACCGGGATGCCGGCACAGATACGCAGTATTTT
-	TRBV11-2	few	TRBJ1-1	15	CASSLLGSSYTEAFF	TGTGCCAGCAGCTTATTGGGCAGTTCCTACACTGAAGCTTTCTTT
TRBD1	TRBV6-5	few	TRBJ1-5	16	CASSHGDRVSNQPQHF	TGTGCCAGCAGTCATGGGGACAGGGTCAGCAATCAGCCCCAGCATTTT